The next 5 T cell receptor beta chains were all read from a single sample in a study of T cell changes during pregnancy in multiple sclerosis. Sequencing was performed with immunoSEQ multiplex PCR; in TCRdb, only in-frame clones are kept and a portion is missing. The sample lists 52,000 or so clones; nearly 95% were seen once. This sample comprised CD4+ T cells from peripheral blood mononuclear cells, obtained in the second trimester of pregnancy. Receptors originate from a female donor with multiple sclerosis, enrolled in a pregnancy study.

The gene calls are TRBV19 and TRBJ1-5; 7 nucleotides match TRBD1. There are 17 residues in the CDR3. Germline values: CDR1 LNHDA, CDR2 SQIVND (reference sequence). The V segment lost 0 bases and the J segment 4 bases; nucleotides outside the gene matches: 9. The CDR3, as DNA: TGTGCCAGTAGTATAGATCCCCCGGGACAGAAAAATCAGCCCCAGCATTTT. The encoded protein is CASSIDPPGQKNQPQHF.

The rearrangement links TRBV30 to TRBJ1-6; unclear D gene. The V end was cut by 4 bases, the J end by 0 bases, with 7 bases between. In germline, CDR1 is GTSNPN, CDR2 SVGIG (reference sequence). CDR3 length equals 14 residues. The CDR3 protein is CAWTGSSYNSPLHF. The CDR3 DNA follows: TGTGCCTGGACGGGGAGCTCCTATAATTCACCCCTCCACTTT.

V and J are TRBV27 and TRBJ1-2; D is ambiguous. The ends were cut back, 8 bases at V and 8 bases at J, with 15 bases in the middle. The CDR3 is 12 amino acids. Per the germline V gene, CDR1 is MNHEY and CDR2 is SMNVEV (reference sequence). The CDR3 DNA reads as TGTGCCAGCGGAGACTGGGTCGGAGGCTACACCTTC. As protein: CASGDWVGGYTF.

The chain carries TRBV18 and TRBJ1-1; D remains unclear. The V gene lost 6 bases and the J gene lost 4 bases, with 9 bases spanning the gap. This CDR3 spans 12 amino acids. Germline CDR1 is KGHSH and CDR2 is LQKENI. The CDR3 here is CASSTRGTEAFF. CDR3 nucleotides: TGTGCCAGCTCTACTCGGGGCACTGAAGCTTTCTTT.

The genes are TRBV9 and TRBJ1-4, with 9 bases identical to TRBD1. Trimming cost V 4 bases and J 6 bases; bases outside gene matches: 7. Germline-derived CDR1 and CDR2 are SGDLS and YYNGEE. This CDR3 has 15 residues. As DNA, the CDR3 is TGTGCCAGCAGCACTCAGACAGGGGGGTATGAAAAACTGTTTTTT. It is translated as CASSTQTGGYEKLFF.